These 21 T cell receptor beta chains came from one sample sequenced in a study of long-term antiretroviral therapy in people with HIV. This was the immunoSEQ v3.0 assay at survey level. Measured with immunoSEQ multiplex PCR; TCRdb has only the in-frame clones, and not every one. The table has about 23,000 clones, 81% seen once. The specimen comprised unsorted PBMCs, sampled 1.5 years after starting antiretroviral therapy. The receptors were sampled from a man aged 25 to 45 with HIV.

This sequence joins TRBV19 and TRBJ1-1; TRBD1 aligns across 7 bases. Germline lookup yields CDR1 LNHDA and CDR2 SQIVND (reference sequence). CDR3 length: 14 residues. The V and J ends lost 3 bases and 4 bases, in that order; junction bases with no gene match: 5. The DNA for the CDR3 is TGTGCCAGTAGTATGGAGTCAGGGGGCACTGAAGCTTTCTTT. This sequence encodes CASSMESGGTEAFF. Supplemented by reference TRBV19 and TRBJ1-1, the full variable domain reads DGGITQSPKYLFRKEGQNVTLSCEQNLNHDAMYWYRQDPGQGLRLIYYSQIVNDFQKGDIAEGYSVSREKKESFPLTVTSAQKNPTAFYLCASSMESGGTEAFFGQGTRLTVV.

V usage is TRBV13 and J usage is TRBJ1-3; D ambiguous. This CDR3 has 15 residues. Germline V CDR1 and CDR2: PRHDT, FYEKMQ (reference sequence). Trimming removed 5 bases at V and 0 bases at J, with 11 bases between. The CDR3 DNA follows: TGTGCCAGCAGCCTTCGGGTCATCTCTGGAAACACCATATATTTT. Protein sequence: CASSLRVISGNTIYF.

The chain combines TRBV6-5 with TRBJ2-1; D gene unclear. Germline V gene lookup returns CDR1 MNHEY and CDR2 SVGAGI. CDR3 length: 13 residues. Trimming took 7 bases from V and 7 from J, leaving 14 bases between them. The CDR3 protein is CASKYRGGNEQFF. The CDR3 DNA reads TGTGCCAGCAAGTACAGAGGTGGGAATGAGCAGTTCTTC.

The chain's CDR3 is CASSFLGGSDAKNIQYF. For the CDR3, the DNA is TGTGCCAGCAGCTTCTTAGGCGGGAGTGATGCCAAAAACATTCAGTACTTC. The chain joins TRBV11-2 to TRBJ2-4; 7 bases align to TRBD2. The CDR3 spans 17 residues. The trim removed 3 bases at V and 1 base at J, leaving 9 bases unmatched. Germline V gene sequence: CDR1 SGHAT, CDR2 FQNNGV.

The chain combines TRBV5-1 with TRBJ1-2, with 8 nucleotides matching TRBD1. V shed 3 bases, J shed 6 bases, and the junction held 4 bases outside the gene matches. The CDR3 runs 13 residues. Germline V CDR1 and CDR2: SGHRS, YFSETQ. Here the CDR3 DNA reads TGCGCCAGCAGCTGGGACAGGAGTAATGGCTACACCTTC. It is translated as CASSWDRSNGYTF.

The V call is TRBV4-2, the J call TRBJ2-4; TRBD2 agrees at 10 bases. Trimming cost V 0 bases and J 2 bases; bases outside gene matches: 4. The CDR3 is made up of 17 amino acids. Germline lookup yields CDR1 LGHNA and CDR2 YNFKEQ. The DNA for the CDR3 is TGTGCCAGCAGCCAAGATCTACTAGCGGGATCCAAAAACATTCAGTACTTC. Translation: CASSQDLLAGSKNIQYF.

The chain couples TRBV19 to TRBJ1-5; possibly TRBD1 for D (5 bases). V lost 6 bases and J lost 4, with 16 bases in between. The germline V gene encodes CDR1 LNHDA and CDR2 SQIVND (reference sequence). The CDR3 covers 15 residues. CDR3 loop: CASSLAGIWNQPQHF. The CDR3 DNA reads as TGTGCCAGTAGCCTTGCAGGGATTTGGAATCAGCCCCAGCATTTT.

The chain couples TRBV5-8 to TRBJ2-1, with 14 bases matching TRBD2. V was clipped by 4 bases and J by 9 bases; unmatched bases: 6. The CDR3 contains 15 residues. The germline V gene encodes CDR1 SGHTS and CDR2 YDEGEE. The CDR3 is CASSGGTSGGREQFF. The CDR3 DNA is TGTGCCAGCAGCGGAGGGACTAGCGGGGGTCGTGAGCAGTTCTTC.

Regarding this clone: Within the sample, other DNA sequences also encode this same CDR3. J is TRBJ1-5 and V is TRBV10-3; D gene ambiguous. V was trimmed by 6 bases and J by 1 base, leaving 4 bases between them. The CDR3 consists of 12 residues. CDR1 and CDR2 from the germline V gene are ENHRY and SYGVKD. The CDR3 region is CAISDSNQPQHF. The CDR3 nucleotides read TGTGCCATCAGCGACAGCAATCAGCCCCAGCATTTT.

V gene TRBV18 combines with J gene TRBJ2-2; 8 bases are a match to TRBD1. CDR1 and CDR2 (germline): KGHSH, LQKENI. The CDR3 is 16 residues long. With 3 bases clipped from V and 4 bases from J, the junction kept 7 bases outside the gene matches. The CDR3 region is CASSPRTGFPTGELFF. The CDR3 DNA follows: TGTGCCAGCTCACCGAGGACAGGGTTCCCCACCGGGGAGCTGTTTTTT.

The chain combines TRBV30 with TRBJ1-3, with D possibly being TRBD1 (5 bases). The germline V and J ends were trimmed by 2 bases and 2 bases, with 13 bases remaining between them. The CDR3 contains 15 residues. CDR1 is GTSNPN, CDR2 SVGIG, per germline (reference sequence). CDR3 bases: TGTGCCTGGAGTCTCGTTGGGACGGCTGGAAACACCATATATTTT. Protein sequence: CAWSLVGTAGNTIYF.

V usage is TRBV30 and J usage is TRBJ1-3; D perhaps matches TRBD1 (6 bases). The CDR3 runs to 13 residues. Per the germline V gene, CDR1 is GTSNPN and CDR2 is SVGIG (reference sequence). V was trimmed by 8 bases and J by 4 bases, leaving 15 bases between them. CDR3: CARRTAGGNTIYF. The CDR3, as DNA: TGTGCCCGACGGACAGCCGGGGGAAACACCATATATTTT. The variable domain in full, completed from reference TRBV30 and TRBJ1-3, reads SQTIHQWPATLVQPVGSPLSLECTVEGTSNPNLYWYRQAAGRGLQLLFYSVGIGQISSEVPQNLSASRPQDRQFILSSKKLLLSDSGFYLCARRTAGGNTIYFGEGSWLTVV.

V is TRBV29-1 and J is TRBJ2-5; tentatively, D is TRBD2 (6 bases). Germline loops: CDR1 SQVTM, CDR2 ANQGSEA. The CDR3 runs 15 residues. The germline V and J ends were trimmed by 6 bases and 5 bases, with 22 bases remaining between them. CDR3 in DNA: TGCAGCGTGGAGGGTATAGGCGGCCCGGGCGAGACCCAGTACTTC. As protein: CSVEGIGGPGETQYF.

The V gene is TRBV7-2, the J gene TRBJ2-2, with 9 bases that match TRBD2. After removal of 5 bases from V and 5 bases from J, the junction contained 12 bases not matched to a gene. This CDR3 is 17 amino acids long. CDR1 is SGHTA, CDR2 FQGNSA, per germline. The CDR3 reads CASSPRLAREGTGELFF. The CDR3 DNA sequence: TGTGCCAGCAGCCCCCGACTAGCGCGGGAGGGGACCGGGGAGCTGTTTTTT.

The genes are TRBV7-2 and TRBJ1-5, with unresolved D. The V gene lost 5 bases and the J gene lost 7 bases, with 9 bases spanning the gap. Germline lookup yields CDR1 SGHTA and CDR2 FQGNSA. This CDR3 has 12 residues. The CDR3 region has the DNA TGTGCCAGCAGCACATGGAACCAGCCCCAGCATTTT. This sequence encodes CASSTWNQPQHF.

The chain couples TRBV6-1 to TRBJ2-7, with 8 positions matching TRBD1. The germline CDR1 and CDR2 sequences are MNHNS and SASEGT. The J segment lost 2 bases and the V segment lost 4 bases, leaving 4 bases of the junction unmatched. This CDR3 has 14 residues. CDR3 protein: CASSGRTGTYEQYF. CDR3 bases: TGTGCCAGCAGTGGTCGGACAGGGACCTACGAGCAGTACTTC.

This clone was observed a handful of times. The CDR3 protein is CASSQYGGAETQYF. The CDR3 DNA reads TGCGCCAGCAGCCAGTACGGGGGCGCGGAGACCCAGTACTTC. The chain is built from TRBV4-1 and TRBJ2-5; either TRBD1 or TRBD2 may fit D (6 bases each). CDR3 length: 14 amino acids. Per the germline V gene, CDR1 is MGHRA and CDR2 is YSYEKL. V was cut by 3 bases and J by 5 bases, with 13 bases left in between.

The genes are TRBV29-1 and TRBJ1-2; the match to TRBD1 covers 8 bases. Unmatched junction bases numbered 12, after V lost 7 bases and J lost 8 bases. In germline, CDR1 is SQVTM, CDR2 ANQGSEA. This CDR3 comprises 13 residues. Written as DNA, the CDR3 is TGCAGCGCCCGACAGGGGAGAGGGGAAGGCTACACCTTC. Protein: CSARQGRGEGYTF.

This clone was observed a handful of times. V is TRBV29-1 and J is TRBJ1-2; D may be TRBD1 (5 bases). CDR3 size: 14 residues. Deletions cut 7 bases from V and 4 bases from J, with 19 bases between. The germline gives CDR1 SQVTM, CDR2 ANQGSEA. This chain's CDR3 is CSALLEGLTYGYTF. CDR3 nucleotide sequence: TGCAGCGCCCTCCTGGAGGGACTGACCTATGGCTACACCTTC. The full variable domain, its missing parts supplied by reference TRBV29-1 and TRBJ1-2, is SAVISQKPSRDICQRGTSLTIQCQVDSQVTMMFWYRQQPGQSLTLIATANQGSEATYESGFVIDKFPISRPNLTFSTLTVSNMSPEDSSIYLCSALLEGLTYGYTFGSGTRLTVV.

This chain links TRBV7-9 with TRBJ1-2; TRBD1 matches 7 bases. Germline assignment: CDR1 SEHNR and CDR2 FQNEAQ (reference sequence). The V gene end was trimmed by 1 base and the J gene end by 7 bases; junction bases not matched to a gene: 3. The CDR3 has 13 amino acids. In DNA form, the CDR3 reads TGTGCCAGCAGCTTAGTCACAGGGGTTGGCTACACCTTC. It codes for CASSLVTGVGYTF.

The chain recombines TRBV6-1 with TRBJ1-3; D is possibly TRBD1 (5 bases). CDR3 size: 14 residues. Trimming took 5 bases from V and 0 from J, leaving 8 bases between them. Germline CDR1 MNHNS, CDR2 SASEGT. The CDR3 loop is CASSRGSSGNTIYF. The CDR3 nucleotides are TGTGCCAGCAGTAGGGGCAGCTCTGGAAACACCATATATTTT.